The 24 T cell receptor beta chains below all came from one sample that was sequenced in a study of cytomegalovirus exposure and HLA in healthy donors. This table comes from immunoSEQ multiplex PCR, and its TCRdb copy is limited to in-frame clones, with some not included. The sample consists of roughly 56,000 clones, 93% of them appearing once. Sequencing was carried out using PBMCs. The receptors were sampled from a woman aged 18 to 35 in good health and CMV-seropositive.

The V call is TRBV6-1, the J call TRBJ2-7; TRBD2 matches 7 bases. The J segment lost 4 bases and the V segment lost 6 bases, leaving 12 bases of the junction unmatched. In germline, CDR1 is MNHNS, CDR2 SASEGT. The CDR3 length is 15 residues. The CDR3 DNA sequence: TGTGCCAGCAGCCTAGGACGGGGGGAAGGTTACGAGCAGTACTTC. As protein: CASSLGRGEGYEQYF.

J is TRBJ1-2 and V is TRBV7-2; D possibly corresponds to TRBD1 (6 bases). The V gene's germline CDR1 is SGHTA and CDR2 FQGNSA. The CDR3 covers 15 residues. Deletions cut 5 bases from V and 0 bases from J, with 13 bases between. The CDR3 coding sequence is TGTGCCAGCAGCACACTCGGACAGACTAACTATGGCTACACCTTC. Amino acids: CASSTLGQTNYGYTF.

The chain recombines TRBV6-1 with TRBJ2-5, with 8 bases aligning to TRBD2. The CDR3 contains 15 residues. Germline values: CDR1 MNHNS, CDR2 SASEGT. The J segment lost 2 bases and the V segment lost 3 bases, leaving 5 bases of the junction unmatched. CDR3: CASSESGGQQETQYF. The CDR3 DNA reads as TGTGCCAGCAGTGAGAGCGGGGGCCAGCAAGAGACCCAGTACTTC.

This rearrangement joins TRBV7-2 to TRBJ2-7; a possible D gene is TRBD1 (5 bases). The CDR3 is 13 amino acids. The V end lost 4 bases, the J end lost 4 bases, and 11 bases lay between the germline ends. The V gene's germline CDR1 is SGHTA and CDR2 FQGNSA. The CDR3 DNA reads TGTGCCAGCAGCTCCGACAGTGTTTACGAGCAGTACTTC. This codes for CASSSDSVYEQYF.

This chain joins TRBV27 and TRBJ2-1, with a weak D call TRBD2 (5 bases). Looked up from germline, CDR1 is MNHEY and CDR2 is SMNVEV (reference sequence). This CDR3 region has 17 residues. V was shortened by 1 base and J by 6 bases, with 19 bases between the two germline ends. DNA of the CDR3: TGTGCCAGCAGTTTATATGTCCTGGATGCTCGGGGCAATGAGCAGTTCTTC. The encoded protein is CASSLYVLDARGNEQFF.

With respect to this clone: A junction end diverges from the germline sequence, so it may reflect a read error. The chain is built from TRBV7-6 and TRBJ2-1; TRBD2 agrees at 11 bases. Germline loops: CDR1 SGHVS, CDR2 FNYEAQ. The CDR3 spans 15 residues. CDR3 sequence (DNA): TGTGCCAGCAGCCCGAGACTAGCGGGAAACAATGAACAGTTCTTC. This translates into CASSPRLAGNNEQFF.

The rearrangement links TRBV5-1 to TRBJ2-7, with 7 bases fitting TRBD1. Per the germline V gene, CDR1 is SGHRS and CDR2 is YFSETQ. The CDR3 runs 15 residues. V was pared by 1 base and J by 2 bases, with 6 bases of the junction left unmatched. CDR3 protein: CASSLTTGQAYEQYF. For the CDR3, the DNA is TGCGCCAGCAGCTTGACGACAGGGCAAGCCTACGAGCAGTACTTC.

The CDR3 region has the DNA TGCGCCAGCAGCTCGGGGGGAGGGAACACTGAAGCTTTCTTT. Protein sequence: CASSSGGGNTEAFF. The rearrangement joins TRBV5-1 to TRBJ1-1; maybe TRBD1 (5 bases). Per germline, CDR1 SGHRS and CDR2 YFSETQ. CDR3 length: 14 amino acids. V gave up 3 bases and J gave up 1 base, with 10 bases separating them.

The gene calls are TRBV2 and TRBJ1-1, with TRBD1 matching over 8 bases. CDR3 length: 16 residues. Germline V gene sequence: CDR1 SNHLY, CDR2 FYNNEI. Losses at the gene ends were 4 bases for V and 5 bases for J; bases not matched to a gene: 12. The DNA of the CDR3 is TGTGCCAGCAGTGGAGGGCGGGACAGGACGATAACTGAAGCTTTCTTT. This gives the protein CASSGGRDRTITEAFF.

This sequence joins TRBV10-1 and TRBJ1-2; D is uncertain. Deletions cut 3 bases from V and 2 bases from J, with 22 bases between. This CDR3 is 18 amino acids long. The germline gives CDR1 WNHNN, CDR2 SYGVQD (reference sequence). CDR3 in amino acids: CASSEIEGGLRKNYGYTF. As DNA, the CDR3 is TGCGCCAGCAGTGAAATCGAGGGAGGACTCAGGAAGAACTATGGCTACACCTTC.

The rearrangement joins TRBV5-1 to TRBJ2-5, with 7 nucleotides matching TRBD1. CDR1 is SGHRS, CDR2 YFSETQ, per germline. J lost 2 bases, V lost 4 bases, and 11 bases had no gene match. The CDR3 spans 16 residues. DNA of the CDR3: TGCGCCAGCAGCCATCCGGACAGGCTAATACAAGAGACCCAGTACTTC. Encoded protein: CASSHPDRLIQETQYF.

The chain carries TRBV6-5 and TRBJ2-3, with TRBD1 identical over 7 bases. Trimming took 5 bases from V and 5 from J; bases not matched to a gene: 10. The CDR3 covers 15 residues. Germline loops: CDR1 MNHEY, CDR2 SVGAGI. The CDR3 is CASSPQRQGRDTQYF. Written as DNA, the CDR3 is TGTGCCAGCAGTCCACAGAGACAGGGACGAGATACGCAGTATTTT.

The chain has TRBV5-5 and TRBJ1-3; no clear D gene. The CDR3 sequence is 14 residues long. CDR1 is SGHKS and CDR2 is YYEKEE in the germline V gene (reference sequence). V was clipped by 2 bases and J by 0 bases, with 6 bases between them. CDR3 in DNA: TGTGCCAGCAGCTTTTACAACTCTGGAAACACCATATATTTT. It translates to CASSFYNSGNTIYF.

This chain links TRBV5-1 with TRBJ2-5; 10 bases fit TRBD2. V shed 4 bases, J shed 2 bases, and the junction held 5 bases outside the gene matches. The CDR3 has 15 amino acids. The germline gives CDR1 SGHRS, CDR2 YFSETQ. The CDR3 reads CASSNLAGGQETQYF. The CDR3 coding sequence is TGCGCCAGCAGCAACTTAGCGGGGGGTCAAGAGACCCAGTACTTC. Looking up the rest from reference TRBV5-1 and TRBJ2-5 gives the full variable domain: KAGVTQTPRYLIKTRGQQVTLSCSPISGHRSVSWYQQTPGQGLQFLFEYFSETQRNKGNFPGRFSGRQFSNSRSEMNVSTLELGDSALYLCASSNLAGGQETQYFGPGTRLLVL.

The V call is TRBV4-1, the J call TRBJ1-4; D is ambiguous. This CDR3 is built from 16 residues. Germline loops: CDR1 MGHRA, CDR2 YSYEKL. Trimming left V 3 bases short and J 2 bases short, with 13 bases between. The CDR3 is CASSHPRGSTNEKLFF. The CDR3 DNA reads as TGCGCCAGCAGCCACCCCCGCGGGTCGACTAATGAAAAACTGTTTTTT.

The genes are TRBV28 and TRBJ2-7; D is unresolved. The CDR3 runs 14 residues. Germline CDR1 reads MDHEN; CDR2 reads SYDVKM. V gave up 2 bases and J gave up 4 bases, with 12 bases separating them. In DNA, the CDR3 is TGTGCCAGCAGTTTAGTGCAGAAACCGTACGAGCAGTACTTC. Encoded protein: CASSLVQKPYEQYF.

This sequence joins TRBV19 and TRBJ2-5; the D gene is possibly TRBD1 (6 bases). CDR3 length equals 15 residues. The germline V gene encodes CDR1 LNHDA and CDR2 SQIVND (reference sequence). Trimming removed 5 bases at V and 2 bases at J, with 15 bases between. CDR3 sequence (DNA): TGTGCCAGTAGTGGGTTGGGACAACCTCAAGAGACCCAGTACTTC. It is translated as CASSGLGQPQETQYF. Variable domain in full (rest from reference TRBV19 and TRBJ2-5): DGGITQSPKYLFRKEGQNVTLSCEQNLNHDAMYWYRQDPGQGLRLIYYSQIVNDFQKGDIAEGYSVSREKKESFPLTVTSAQKNPTAFYLCASSGLGQPQETQYFGPGTRLLVL.

The rearrangement uses TRBV2 and TRBJ2-1, with D possibly TRBD1 on 6 matching bases. Germline CDR1 SNHLY, CDR2 FYNNEI. Deletions cut 0 bases from V and 5 bases from J, with 11 bases between. The CDR3 extends over 15 amino acids. CDR3 amino acids: CASSEAQGFNNEQFF. Here the CDR3 DNA reads TGTGCCAGCAGTGAAGCACAGGGATTCAACAATGAGCAGTTCTTC. Full variable domain (outside the CDR3, taken from reference TRBV2 and TRBJ2-1): EPEVTQTPSHQVTQMGQEVILRCVPISNHLYFYWYRQILGQKVEFLVSFYNNEISEKSEIFDDQFSVERPDGSNFTLKIRSTKLEDSAMYFCASSEAQGFNNEQFFGPGTRLTVL.

The chain recombines TRBV11-2 with TRBJ1-1; D may be TRBD1 (5 bases). The V and J ends lost 5 bases and 1 base respectively, with 14 bases between them. The CDR3 is made up of 15 amino acids. Per germline, CDR1 SGHAT and CDR2 FQNNGV. The CDR3 loop is CASSTHGGENTEAFF. In nucleotides, the CDR3 is TGTGCCAGCAGCACACACGGGGGGGAGAACACTGAAGCTTTCTTT.

V is TRBV5-1 and J is TRBJ2-7, with 10 bases lining up with TRBD1. After removal of 3 bases from V and 3 bases from J, the junction contained 6 bases not matched to a gene. The germline gives CDR1 SGHRS, CDR2 YFSETQ. This CDR3 spans 15 amino acids. CDR3: CASSSPGQGIYEQYF. CDR3 bases: TGCGCCAGCAGCTCTCCGGGACAGGGGATCTACGAGCAGTACTTC.

V usage is TRBV4-1 and J usage is TRBJ2-3, with D possibly TRBD1 on 6 matching bases. The CDR3 is 15 amino acids. Trimming cost V 0 bases and J 3 bases, with 10 bases left between them. Germline-derived CDR1 and CDR2 are MGHRA and YSYEKL. The chain's CDR3 is CASSQDRGGTDTQYF. DNA for the CDR3: TGCGCCAGCAGCCAAGATAGAGGGGGAACAGATACGCAGTATTTT.

Written as DNA, the CDR3 is TGTGCCACCAGCAGAGGGGGACAGGGTCATCTCGATGGCTACACCTTC. Translated, it gives CATSRGGQGHLDGYTF. The chain has TRBV15 and TRBJ1-2; TRBD1 aligns across 9 bases. CDR3 length: 16 amino acids. Germline loops: CDR1 LNHNV, CDR2 YYDKDF (reference sequence). V dropped 1 base and J dropped 6; count of bases not matched to a gene: 9.

V usage is TRBV2 and J usage is TRBJ2-4; no clear D gene. Germline CDR1 reads SNHLY; CDR2 reads FYNNEI. CDR3 length: 15 amino acids. V lost 1 base and J 0 bases, leaving 7 bases between the germline ends. The CDR3 DNA sequence: TGTGCCAGCAGTGAAGGCGAATTAGCCAAAAACATTCAGTACTTC. Protein product: CASSEGELAKNIQYF.

The chain joins TRBV5-6 to TRBJ1-1, with D possibly matching TRBD1 (6 bases). From germline, CDR1 is SGHDT and CDR2 YYEEEE. Trimming shortened V by 2 bases and J by 3 bases, and 14 bases separated the two germline ends. The CDR3 contains 15 residues. CDR3 in DNA: TGTGCCAGCAGCTTACCACAGGGACATTACACTGAAGCTTTCTTT. This codes for CASSLPQGHYTEAFF. Combining the CDR3 with reference TRBV5-6 and TRBJ1-1 gives the whole variable domain DAGVTQSPTHLIKTRGQQVTLRCSPKSGHDTVSWYQQALGQGPQFIFQYYEEEERQRGNFPDRFSGHQFPNYSSELNVNALLLGDSALYLCASSLPQGHYTEAFFGQGTRLTVV.